This T cell receptor beta chain was observed in a study of T cell clonotyping in hematopoietic cell transplantation. The CDR3 runs to 14 residues. The ends were cut back, 5 bases at V and 6 bases at J, with 16 bases in the middle. Germline V lookup: CDR1 SGHTA, CDR2 FQGTGA. Study-level points and caveats: Few recipient clonotypes overlapped donors; over 95% were de novo at given depth.

Time point meaning: recipient sample about 28 days before transplant, after cytoreduction. The table came from immunoSEQ multiplex PCR; TCRdb's copy has only in-frame clones and leaves some out. This sample yields roughly 29,000 clones, of which about 83% are seen a single time; about 6.8% belongs to the top ten. To note about this clone: Its specificity is unknown.

The chain has TRBV7-3 and TRBJ1-1; the D gene is possibly TRBD1 (6 bases). This material consisted of peripheral blood mononuclear cells, taken before stem cell transplant. The receptor comes from a woman aged 30 to 39 with chronic myeloid leukemia. Some clones in this sample may be carry-over from other donors' samples. The CDR3 protein is CASSMQGLEAEAFF. The CDR3 DNA reads as TGTGCCAGCAGCATGCAGGGGCTAGAGGCTGAAGCTTTCTTT.